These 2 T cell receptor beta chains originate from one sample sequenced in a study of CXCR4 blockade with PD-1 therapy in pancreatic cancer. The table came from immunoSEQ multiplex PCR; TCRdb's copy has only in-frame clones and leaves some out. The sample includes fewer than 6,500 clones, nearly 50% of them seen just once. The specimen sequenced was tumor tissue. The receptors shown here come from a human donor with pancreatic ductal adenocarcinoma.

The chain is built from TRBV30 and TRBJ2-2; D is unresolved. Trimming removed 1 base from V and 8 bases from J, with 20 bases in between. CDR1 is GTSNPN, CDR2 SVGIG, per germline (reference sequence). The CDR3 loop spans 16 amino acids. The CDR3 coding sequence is TGTGCCTGGAGTGCGCTAGTTTGGGCGGACCCGGGGGAGCTGTTTTTT. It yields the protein CAWSALVWADPGELFF.

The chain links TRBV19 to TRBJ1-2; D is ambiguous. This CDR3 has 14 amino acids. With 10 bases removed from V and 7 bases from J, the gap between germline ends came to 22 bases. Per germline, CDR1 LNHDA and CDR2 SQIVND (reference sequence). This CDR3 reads CAIKRVAGESGYTF. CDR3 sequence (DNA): TGTGCCATTAAACGGGTGGCCGGAGAAAGTGGCTACACCTTC.